This TCR beta chain is from a study of blood T cell repertoires in COVID-19. Overall study context: Acute and convalescent COVID-19 specimens originated in the United States, Italy and Spain.

This clone was found many times. The CDR3 is made up of 14 amino acids. The germline V gene has CDR1 SGHDN and CDR2 FVKESK. V lost 3 bases, J lost 7 bases, and 15 bases lay in between. In the source study's methods: Estimates of nucleated cell counts were drawn from the amplification of reference gene primers. Sequencing used immunoSEQ multiplex PCR; TCRdb keeps in-frame clones, though not all of them. V, J and clone size were drawn from that table, and D and trimming were deduced from the DNA. The data hold 200,000 or so clones, with 70% to 90% observed a single time. Sequenced material: peripheral blood. The chain employs TRBV14 and TRBJ1-1, with unresolved D. The clonotype originates from a person aged 65 to 79 with COVID-19, enrolled during active disease. DNA of the CDR3: TGTGCCAGCAGCCATATGTCATTCGGTAGTGAAGCTTTCTTT. Its translation: CASSHMSFGSEAFF.